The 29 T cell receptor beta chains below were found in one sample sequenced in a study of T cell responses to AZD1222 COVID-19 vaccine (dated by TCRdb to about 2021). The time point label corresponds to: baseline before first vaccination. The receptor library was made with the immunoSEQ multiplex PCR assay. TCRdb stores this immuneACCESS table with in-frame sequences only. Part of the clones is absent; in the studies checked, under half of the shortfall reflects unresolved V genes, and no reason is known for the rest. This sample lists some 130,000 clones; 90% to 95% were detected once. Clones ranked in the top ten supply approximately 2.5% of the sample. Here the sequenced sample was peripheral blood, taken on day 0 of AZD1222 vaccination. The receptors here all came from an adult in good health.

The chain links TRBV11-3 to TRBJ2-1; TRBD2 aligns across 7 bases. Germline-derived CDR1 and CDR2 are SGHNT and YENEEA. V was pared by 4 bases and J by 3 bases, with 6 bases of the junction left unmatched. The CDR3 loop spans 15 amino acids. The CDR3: CASSSRGSSYNEQFF. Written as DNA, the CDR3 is TGTGCCAGCAGCTCGCGCGGGAGTAGCTACAATGAGCAGTTCTTC.

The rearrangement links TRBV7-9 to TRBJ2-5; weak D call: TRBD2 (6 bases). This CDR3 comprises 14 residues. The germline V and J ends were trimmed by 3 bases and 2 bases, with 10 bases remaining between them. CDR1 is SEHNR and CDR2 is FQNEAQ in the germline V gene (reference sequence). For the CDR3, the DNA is TGTGCCAGCAGCTTGGGGACTTTGCAAGAGACCCAGTACTTC. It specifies CASSLGTLQETQYF.

The DNA for the CDR3 is TGTGCCAGCAGCCCCTTGAACTCGAACACTGAAGCTTTCTTT. Protein: CASSPLNSNTEAFF. This chain connects TRBV7-2 to TRBJ1-1; D remains unclear. The CDR3 runs to 14 residues. Looked up from germline, CDR1 is SGHTA and CDR2 is FQGNSA. The V gene lost 5 bases and the J gene lost 1 base, with 11 bases spanning the gap.

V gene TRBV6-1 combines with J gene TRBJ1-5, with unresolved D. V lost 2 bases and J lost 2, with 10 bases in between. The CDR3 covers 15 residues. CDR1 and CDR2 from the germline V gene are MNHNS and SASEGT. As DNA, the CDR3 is TGTGCCAGCAGTGAAATGGATGACGGCAATCAGCCCCAGCATTTT. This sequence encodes CASSEMDDGNQPQHF.

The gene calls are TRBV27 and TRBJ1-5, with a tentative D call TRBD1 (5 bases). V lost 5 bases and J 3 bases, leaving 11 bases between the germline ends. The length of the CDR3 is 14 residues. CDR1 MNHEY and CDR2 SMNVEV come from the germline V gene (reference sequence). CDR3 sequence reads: CASSTQGYNQPQHF. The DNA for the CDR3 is TGTGCCAGCAGTACTCAGGGATACAATCAGCCCCAGCATTTT.

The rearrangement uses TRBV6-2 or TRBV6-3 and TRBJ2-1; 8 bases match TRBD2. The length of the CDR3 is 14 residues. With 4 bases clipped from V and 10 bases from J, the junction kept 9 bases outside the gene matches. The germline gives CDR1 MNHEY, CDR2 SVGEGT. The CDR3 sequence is CASSFSAGVEEQFF. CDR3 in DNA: TGTGCCAGCAGTTTTTCAGCGGGAGTGGAGGAGCAGTTCTTC.

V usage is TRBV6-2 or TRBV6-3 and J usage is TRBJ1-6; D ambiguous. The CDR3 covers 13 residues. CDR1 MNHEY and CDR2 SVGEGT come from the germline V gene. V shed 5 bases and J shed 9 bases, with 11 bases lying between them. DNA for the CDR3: TGTGCCAGCAGTCCACAGCTCCCTTCACCCCTCCACTTT. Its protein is CASSPQLPSPLHF.

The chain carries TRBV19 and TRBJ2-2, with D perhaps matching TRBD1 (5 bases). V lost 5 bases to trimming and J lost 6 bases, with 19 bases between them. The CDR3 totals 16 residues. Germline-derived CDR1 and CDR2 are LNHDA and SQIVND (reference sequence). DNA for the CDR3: TGTGCCAGTAGTCGCGCGGTGCAGGGCGTTGCCGGGGAGCTGTTTTTT. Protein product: CASSRAVQGVAGELFF.

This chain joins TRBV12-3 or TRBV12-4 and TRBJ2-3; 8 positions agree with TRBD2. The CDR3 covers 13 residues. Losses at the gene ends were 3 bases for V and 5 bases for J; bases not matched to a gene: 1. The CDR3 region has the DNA TGTGCCAGCAGTTTTGCGGGGGGAGATACGCAGTATTTT. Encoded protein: CASSFAGGDTQYF.

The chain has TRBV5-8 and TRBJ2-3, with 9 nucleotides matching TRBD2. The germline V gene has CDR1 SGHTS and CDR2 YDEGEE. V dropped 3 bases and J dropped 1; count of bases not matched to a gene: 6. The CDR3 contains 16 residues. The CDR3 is CASSYGTSRRTDTQYF. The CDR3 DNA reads TGTGCCAGCAGCTACGGGACTAGCAGGCGCACAGATACGCAGTATTTT. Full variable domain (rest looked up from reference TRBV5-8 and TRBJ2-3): EAGVTQSPTHLIKTRGQQATLRCSPISGHTSVYWYQQALGLGLQFLLWYDEGEERNRGNFPPRFSGRQFPNYSSELNVNALELEDSALYLCASSYGTSRRTDTQYFGPGTRLTVL.

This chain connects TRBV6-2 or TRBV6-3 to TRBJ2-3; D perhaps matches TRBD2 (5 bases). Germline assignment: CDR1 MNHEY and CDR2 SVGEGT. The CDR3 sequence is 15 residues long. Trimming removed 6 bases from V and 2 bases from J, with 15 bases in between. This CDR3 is CASSTRREFTDTQYF. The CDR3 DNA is TGTGCCAGCAGCACCCGTCGGGAATTCACAGATACGCAGTATTTT.

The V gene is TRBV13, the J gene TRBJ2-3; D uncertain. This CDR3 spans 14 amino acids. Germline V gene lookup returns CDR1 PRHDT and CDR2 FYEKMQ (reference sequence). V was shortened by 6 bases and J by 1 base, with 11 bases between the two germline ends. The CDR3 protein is CASSANWGTDTQYF. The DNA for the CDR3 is TGTGCCAGCAGTGCCAATTGGGGCACAGATACGCAGTATTTT.

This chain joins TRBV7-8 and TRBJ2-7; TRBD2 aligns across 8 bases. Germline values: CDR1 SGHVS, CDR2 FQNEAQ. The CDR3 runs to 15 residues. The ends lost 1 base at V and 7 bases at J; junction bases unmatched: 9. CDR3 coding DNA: TGTGCCAGCAGCTTAGTTACCACTAGCGGAGATGAGCAGTACTTC. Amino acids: CASSLVTTSGDEQYF.

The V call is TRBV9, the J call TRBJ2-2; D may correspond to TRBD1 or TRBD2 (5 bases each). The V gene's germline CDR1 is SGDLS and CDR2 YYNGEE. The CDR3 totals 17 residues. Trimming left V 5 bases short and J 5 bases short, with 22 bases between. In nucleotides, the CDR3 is TGTGCCAGCAGACCCACCCCCGGGACGATCGGGACCGGGGAGCTGTTTTTT. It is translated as CASRPTPGTIGTGELFF.

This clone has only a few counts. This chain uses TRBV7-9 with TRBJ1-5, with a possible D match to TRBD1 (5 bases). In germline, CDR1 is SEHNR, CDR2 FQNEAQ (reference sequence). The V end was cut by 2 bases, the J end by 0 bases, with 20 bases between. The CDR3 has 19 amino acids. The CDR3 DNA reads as TGTGCCAGCAGCTTATCACCCTTAGGGGACGGAAATAGCAATCAGCCCCAGCATTTT. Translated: CASSLSPLGDGNSNQPQHF.

Written as DNA, the CDR3 is TGTGCCAGCAGCTTAGGGGACCGAGAAATATTTGACTACACCTTC. Its protein is CASSLGDREIFDYTF. The V and J genes are TRBV7-8 and TRBJ1-2; the D gene is possibly TRBD1 (5 bases). The CDR3 covers 15 residues. The germline CDR1 and CDR2 sequences are SGHVS and FQNEAQ. Trimming cost V 1 base and J 10 bases, with 19 bases left between them.

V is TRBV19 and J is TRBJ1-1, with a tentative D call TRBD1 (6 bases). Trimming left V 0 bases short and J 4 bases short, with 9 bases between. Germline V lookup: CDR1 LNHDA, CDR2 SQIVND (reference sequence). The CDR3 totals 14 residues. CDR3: CASSIDRGRTEAFF. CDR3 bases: TGTGCCAGTAGTATAGATCGGGGGCGCACTGAAGCTTTCTTT.

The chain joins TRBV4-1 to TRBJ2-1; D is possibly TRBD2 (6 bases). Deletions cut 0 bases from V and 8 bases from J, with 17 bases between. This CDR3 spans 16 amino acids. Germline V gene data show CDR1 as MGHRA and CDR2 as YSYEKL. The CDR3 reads CASSQDSGDAFYEQFF. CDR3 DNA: TGCGCCAGCAGCCAAGATAGCGGTGATGCTTTCTATGAGCAGTTCTTC.

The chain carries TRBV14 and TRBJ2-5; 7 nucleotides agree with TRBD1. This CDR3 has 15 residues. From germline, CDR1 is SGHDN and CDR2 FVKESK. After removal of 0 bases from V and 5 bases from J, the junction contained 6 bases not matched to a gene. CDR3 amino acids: CASSQDLQDRETQYF. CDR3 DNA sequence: TGTGCCAGCAGCCAAGATCTTCAGGACAGGGAGACCCAGTACTTC.

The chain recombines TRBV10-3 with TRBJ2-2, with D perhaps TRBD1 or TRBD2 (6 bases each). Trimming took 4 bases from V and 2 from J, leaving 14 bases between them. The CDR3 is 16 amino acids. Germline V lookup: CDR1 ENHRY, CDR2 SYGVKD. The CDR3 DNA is TGTGCCATCAGTGGGTCGGGGGCTGACAACACCGGGGAGCTGTTTTTT. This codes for CAISGSGADNTGELFF.

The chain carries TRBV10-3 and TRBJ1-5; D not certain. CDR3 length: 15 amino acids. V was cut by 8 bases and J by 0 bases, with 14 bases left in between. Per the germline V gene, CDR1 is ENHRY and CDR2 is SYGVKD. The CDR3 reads CAIRPGLDSNQPQHF. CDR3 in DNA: TGTGCCATCCGGCCCGGACTGGATAGCAATCAGCCCCAGCATTTT.

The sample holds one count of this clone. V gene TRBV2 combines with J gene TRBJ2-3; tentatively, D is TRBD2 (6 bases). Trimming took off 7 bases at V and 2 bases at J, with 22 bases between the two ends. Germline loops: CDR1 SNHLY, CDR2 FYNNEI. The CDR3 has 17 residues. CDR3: CASTTTGAGYDTDTQYF. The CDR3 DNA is TGTGCCAGCACCACAACGGGCGCGGGATACGACACAGATACGCAGTATTTT.

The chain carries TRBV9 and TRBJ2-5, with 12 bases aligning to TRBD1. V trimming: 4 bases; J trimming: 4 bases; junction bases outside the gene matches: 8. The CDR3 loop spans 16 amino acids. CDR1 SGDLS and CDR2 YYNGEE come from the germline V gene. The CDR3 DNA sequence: TGTGCCAGCAGCCTTGGGACAGGGGGCTCTAGAGAGACCCAGTACTTC. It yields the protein CASSLGTGGSRETQYF.

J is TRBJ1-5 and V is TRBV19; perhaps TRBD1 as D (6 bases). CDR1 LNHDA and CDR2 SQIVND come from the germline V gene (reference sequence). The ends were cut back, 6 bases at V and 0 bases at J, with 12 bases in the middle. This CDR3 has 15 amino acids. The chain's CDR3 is CASSRPGVSNQPQHF. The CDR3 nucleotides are TGTGCCAGTAGCCGCCCAGGGGTTAGCAATCAGCCCCAGCATTTT.

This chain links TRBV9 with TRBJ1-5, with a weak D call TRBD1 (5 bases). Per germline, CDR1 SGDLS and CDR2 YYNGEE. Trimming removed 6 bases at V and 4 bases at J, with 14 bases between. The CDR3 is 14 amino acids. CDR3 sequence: CASNRDGDNQPQHF. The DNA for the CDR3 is TGTGCCAGCAACCGGGACGGTGATAATCAGCCCCAGCATTTT.

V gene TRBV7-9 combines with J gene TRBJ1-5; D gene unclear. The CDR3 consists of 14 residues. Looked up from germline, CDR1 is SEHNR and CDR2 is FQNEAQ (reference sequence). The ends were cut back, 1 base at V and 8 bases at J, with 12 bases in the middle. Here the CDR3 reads CASSLVGLAEPQHF. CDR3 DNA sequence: TGTGCCAGCAGCTTAGTAGGTTTGGCAGAGCCCCAGCATTTT.

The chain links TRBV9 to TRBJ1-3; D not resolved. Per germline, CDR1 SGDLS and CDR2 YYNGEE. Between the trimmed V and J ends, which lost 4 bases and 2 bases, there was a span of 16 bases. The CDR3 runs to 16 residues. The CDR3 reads CASSPHAAGTGNTIYF. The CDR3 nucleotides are TGTGCCAGCAGCCCGCATGCAGCCGGAACTGGAAACACCATATATTTT.

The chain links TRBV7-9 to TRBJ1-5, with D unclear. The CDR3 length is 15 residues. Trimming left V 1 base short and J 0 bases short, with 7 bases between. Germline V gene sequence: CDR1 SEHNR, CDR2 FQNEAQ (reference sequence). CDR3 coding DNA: TGTGCCAGCAGCTTAGGGACCTATAGCAATCAGCCCCAGCATTTT. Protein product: CASSLGTYSNQPQHF.

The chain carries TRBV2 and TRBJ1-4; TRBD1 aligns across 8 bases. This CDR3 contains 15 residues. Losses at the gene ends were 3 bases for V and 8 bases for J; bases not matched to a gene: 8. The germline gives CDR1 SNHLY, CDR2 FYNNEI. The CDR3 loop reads CASSEGGTGREKLFF. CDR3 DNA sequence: TGTGCCAGCAGTGAGGGGGGGACAGGACGCGAAAAACTGTTTTTT. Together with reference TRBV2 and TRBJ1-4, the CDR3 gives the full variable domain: EPEVTQTPSHQVTQMGQEVILRCVPISNHLYFYWYRQILGQKVEFLVSFYNNEISEKSEIFDDQFSVERPDGSNFTLKIRSTKLEDSAMYFCASSEGGTGREKLFFGSGTQLSVL.